These 6 T cell receptor beta chains were all obtained from the same sample, sequenced in a study of blood T cell repertoires in COVID-19. Only in-frame clones appear in the TCRdb table, and some are missing; sequencing was by immunoSEQ multiplex PCR. This table holds tens of thousands of clones, approximately 80% found once. Material: peripheral blood. The receptors shown here come from a human donor with active or convalescent COVID-19. The donor label of this sample is uncertain.

The V call is TRBV6-5, the J call TRBJ1-2, with 10 bases fitting TRBD1. The CDR3 extends over 14 amino acids. Germline V gives CDR1 MNHEY, CDR2 SVGAGI. The V gene end was trimmed by 6 bases and the J gene end by 4 bases; junction bases not matched to a gene: 5. This CDR3 is CASSPGQGSYGYTF. CDR3 nucleotide sequence: TGTGCCAGCAGCCCGGGACAGGGGAGCTATGGCTACACCTTC.

The gene calls are TRBV12-3 or TRBV12-4 and TRBJ2-5, with TRBD2 identical over 7 bases. V dropped 5 bases and J dropped 5; count of bases not matched to a gene: 2. The CDR3 totals 12 residues. For the CDR3, the DNA is TGTGCCAGCAGTCCCGGGAGGGAGACCCAGTACTTC. Translation gives CASSPGRETQYF.

The rearrangement links TRBV5-1 to TRBJ1-1, with D possibly matching TRBD1 (5 bases). Germline-derived CDR1 and CDR2 are SGHRS and YFSETQ. V lost 5 bases, J lost 3 bases, and 11 bases lay in between. The CDR3 length is 13 residues. DNA for the CDR3: TGCGCCAGCAGAGAAAGGGGTGACACTGAAGCTTTCTTT. This sequence encodes CASRERGDTEAFF.

V and J are TRBV19 and TRBJ2-7, with D uncertain. V was cut by 7 bases and J by 2 bases, with 15 bases left in between. This CDR3 is 14 amino acids long. Germline V CDR1 and CDR2: LNHDA, SQIVND (reference sequence). The CDR3 sequence: CASKKFPTTYEQYF. The CDR3, as DNA: TGTGCCAGTAAGAAGTTCCCTACGACCTACGAGCAGTACTTC.

The rearrangement uses TRBV5-1 and TRBJ2-5, with 9 positions matching TRBD1. This CDR3 is 15 amino acids long. The germline gives CDR1 SGHRS, CDR2 YFSETQ. Losses at the gene ends were 5 bases for V and 4 bases for J; bases not matched to a gene: 9. The CDR3 loop is CASRAGTGRLETQYF. CDR3 in DNA: TGCGCCAGCAGGGCCGGGACAGGGCGTCTAGAGACCCAGTACTTC.

V is TRBV19 and J is TRBJ2-2; 14 bases align to TRBD2. The V segment lost 6 bases and the J segment 4 bases; nucleotides outside the gene matches: 7. Germline V gene data show CDR1 as LNHDA and CDR2 as SQIVND (reference sequence). The CDR3 contains 17 residues. The CDR3 DNA reads TGTGCCAGTAGAGGGACTAGCGGGAGTGCAGGCACCGGGGAGCTGTTTTTT. It specifies CASRGTSGSAGTGELFF.